Reported below is one T cell receptor beta chain. Its antigen is undetermined. These data are taken from a study of CD8+ T cells in alopecia areata. On the study more broadly: The study gave treated patients oral tofacitinib at 5 to 10 mg twice daily. Notes on the study in general: Lesional tissue from the scalp (especially in alopecia totalis/universalis) showed higher clonality than normal scalp. Clarity of TCR sharing across patients fell short of that in mice, possibly HLA-related.

Alopecia areata patients had lesional scalp punch biopsies and peripheral blood taken from them. It was cDNA, reverse transcribed from extracted RNA, that served as the sequencing template. TCRdb's table, derived via immunoSEQ multiplex PCR, lists solely in-frame clones and lacks some. The repertoire holds about 150,000 clones, less than 65% seen once, with roughly a fifth in the top ten. The source was CD8+ T cells sorted from blood, collected at week 0. This receptor was obtained from a human donor with alopecia areata.

In nucleotides, the CDR3 is TGTGCCAGCAGCACGACAGGGGGCAACACTGAAGCTTTCTTT. It encodes CASSTTGGNTEAFF. J is TRBJ1-1 and V is TRBV7-3, with 10 bases identical to TRBD1. The CDR3 is 14 residues long. Trimming removed 5 bases from V and 2 bases from J; junction bases left unmatched: 2. Germline-derived CDR1 and CDR2 are SGHTA and FQGTGA.